The subject of this entry is one TCR beta chain. V lost 8 bases to trimming and J lost 4 bases, with 13 bases between them. Germline CDR1 reads MNHNY; CDR2 reads SVGAGI (reference sequence). CDR3 length: 13 amino acids. TCRdb passed the RT-PCR reads through MiXCR, listing each CDR3 protein once. Of more than 550,000 distinct CDR3 sequences in the sample, 14% were seen once. The V and J genes are TRBV6-6 and TRBJ2-3; D possibly corresponds to TRBD2 (6 bases). The sample comprised memory CD4+ T cells from blood. This sequence originates from a female donor in good health, serving as a healthy control. The CDR3 DNA sequence: TGTGCCAGCGGGAGGTCCGGGGCAGATACGCAGTATTTT. It codes for CASGRSGADTQYF.